This T cell receptor beta chain was recorded in a study of CD8 T cells in Susac syndrome. Study-level findings and limits: As acknowledged by the study, its TCR sequencing and HLA analysis included a relatively small number of individuals.

The RNA, roughly 0.45 to 1 ug, was put through reverse transcription using random hexamers. Amplification of TCR beta CDR3 across 54 Vbeta and 13 Jbeta was performed with immunoSEQ multiplex PCR. TCRdb called the immunoSEQ multiplex PCR reads again in MiXCR, with one record for every CDR3 protein. The data contain hundreds of thousands of distinct CDR3 sequences, almost 85% of them seen just once; the ten biggest clones take up 0.21%. Trimming removed 0 bases from V and 0 bases from J, with 7 bases in between. This CDR3 is 15 amino acids long. Germline CDR1 MNHEY, CDR2 SVGAGI. From blood CD8+ and CD4+ T cells, TCR beta sequences were generated. About this clonotype itself: Antigen specificity is unknown.

The V and J genes are TRBV6-5 and TRBJ2-3; D remains ambiguous. Sequencing was performed on CD8+ T cells from PBMCs. This receptor was obtained from a human donor with multiple sclerosis. The CDR3 bases are TGTGCCAGCAGTTACTCCCAGCTCAGCACAGATACGCAGTATTTT. It yields the protein CASSYSQLSTDTQYF.